This entry features one TCR beta chain sequence. The protocol was immunoSEQ multiplex PCR, while the TCRdb copy is restricted to in-frame clones and leaves out a portion. The sample carries about 370,000 clones, about 90% recorded once. These data are taken from a study of blood T cell repertoires in COVID-19. Study details: T cells, B-cell-depleted T cells, or PBMCs provided the cDNA or gDNA that served as material.

The trim removed 0 bases at V and 3 bases at J, leaving 4 bases unmatched. Germline assignment: CDR1 MGHRA and CDR2 YSYEKL. The CDR3 runs to 17 residues. Seattle patients were enrolled while actively infected and followed longitudinally. Sequencing used peripheral blood. This TCR was recovered from a woman aged 25 to 39 with COVID-19, enrolled during active disease. The V and J genes are TRBV4-1 and TRBJ2-1, with 11 bases lining up with TRBD2. The CDR3 is CASSQDGTSGVYNEQFF. CDR3 in DNA: TGCGCCAGCAGCCAAGATGGGACTAGCGGAGTCTACAATGAGCAGTTCTTC.